These T cell receptor beta chains were read from a single sample in a study of T cell changes during pregnancy in multiple sclerosis. TCRdb keeps only in-frame clones here, not all; method: immunoSEQ multiplex PCR. Among around 70,000 clones listed, over 80% were seen once. Here the sequenced sample was peripheral blood, taken before pregnancy. These receptors came from a female donor with multiple sclerosis, enrolled in a pregnancy study. The CDR3 runs from the conserved cysteine through the conserved F or W. The D gene is left open where the match is weak. Not every row has a clone size; where given, it reads once, few, many or a size class.

v_call	j_call	d_call	clone_size	cdr3_aa	cdr3_nt
TRBV21-1	TRBJ2-1	.	.	CALSSGGLYNEQFF	TGTGCCTTATCTAGCGGAGGTCTCTACAATGAGCAGTTCTTC
TRBV10-2	TRBJ2-5	TRBD1	.	CASSWTGQETQYF	TGCGCCAGCAGTTGGACAGGGCAAGAGACCCAGTACTTC
TRBV5-8	TRBJ2-1	.	.	CASSLLRATQFF	TGTGCCAGCAGCTTGCTGCGGGCGACGCAGTTCTTC
TRBV5-1	TRBJ1-5	.	.	CASSFEGNQPQHF	TGCGCCAGCAGCTTCGAGGGCAATCAGCCCCAGCATTTT
TRBV7-2	TRBJ2-1	.	.	CASSLLYNEQFF	TGTGCCAGCAGCTTATTATACAATGAGCAGTTCTTC
TRBV19	TRBJ2-5	.	.	CASKTQQETQYF	TGTGCCAGTAAGACACAGCAAGAGACCCAGTACTTC
TRBV10-2	TRBJ1-1	.	few	CASSGQALNTEAFF	TGCGCCAGCAGTGGACAAGCATTGAACACTGAAGCTTTCTTT
TRBV5-6	TRBJ2-3	TRBD2	.	CASSLRLAAGTDTQYF	TGTGCCAGCAGCTTGAGGCTAGCGGCGGGAACAGATACGCAGTATTTT
TRBV11-2	TRBJ1-1	.	.	CASSFRGNTEAFF	TGTGCCAGCAGCTTCCGGGGGAACACTGAAGCTTTCTTT
TRBV7-9	TRBJ2-1	TRBD2	.	CASSLGVLADRNEQFF	TGTGCCAGCAGCTTGGGTGTGCTAGCGGATAGGAATGAGCAGTTCTTC
TRBV7-9	TRBJ2-7	.	.	CATCRGDSYEQYF	TGTGCCACGTGCAGGGGCGACTCCTACGAGCAGTACTTC
TRBV5-1	TRBJ2-7	.	.	CASSGAMGGSYEQYF	TGCGCCAGCAGCGGGGCGATGGGAGGAAGCTACGAGCAGTACTTC
TRBV18	TRBJ2-5	.	once	CASSPGQQETQYF	TGTGCCAGCTCGCCGGGACAACAAGAGACCCAGTACTTC
TRBV19	TRBJ2-1	TRBD1	.	CASKVKGGPGDEQFF	TGTGCCAGTAAGGTAAAAGGGGGCCCTGGGGATGAGCAGTTCTTC
TRBV4-3	TRBJ2-2	.	.	CASSQEPGPGGELFF	TGCGCCAGCAGCCAAGAGCCAGGGCCCGGCGGGGAGCTGTTTTTT
TRBV27	TRBJ2-7	.	once	CASSSTKREIPYEQYF	TGTGCCAGCAGTTCTACCAAACGGGAGATCCCCTACGAGCAGTACTTC
TRBV27	TRBJ2-7	TRBD1	.	CASRRTGGDSYEQYF	TGTGCCAGCAGACGGACAGGGGGAGACTCCTACGAGCAGTACTTC